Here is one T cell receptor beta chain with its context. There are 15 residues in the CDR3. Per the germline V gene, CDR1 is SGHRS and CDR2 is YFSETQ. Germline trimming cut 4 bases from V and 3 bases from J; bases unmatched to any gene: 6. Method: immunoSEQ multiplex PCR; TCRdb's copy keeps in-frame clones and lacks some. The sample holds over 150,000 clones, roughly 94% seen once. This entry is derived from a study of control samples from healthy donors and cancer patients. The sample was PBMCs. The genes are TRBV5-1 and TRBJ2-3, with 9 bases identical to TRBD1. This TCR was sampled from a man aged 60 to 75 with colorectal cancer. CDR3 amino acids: CASSPGQGWTDTQYF. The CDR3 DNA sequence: TGCGCCAGCAGCCCAGGACAGGGGTGGACAGATACGCAGTATTTT.